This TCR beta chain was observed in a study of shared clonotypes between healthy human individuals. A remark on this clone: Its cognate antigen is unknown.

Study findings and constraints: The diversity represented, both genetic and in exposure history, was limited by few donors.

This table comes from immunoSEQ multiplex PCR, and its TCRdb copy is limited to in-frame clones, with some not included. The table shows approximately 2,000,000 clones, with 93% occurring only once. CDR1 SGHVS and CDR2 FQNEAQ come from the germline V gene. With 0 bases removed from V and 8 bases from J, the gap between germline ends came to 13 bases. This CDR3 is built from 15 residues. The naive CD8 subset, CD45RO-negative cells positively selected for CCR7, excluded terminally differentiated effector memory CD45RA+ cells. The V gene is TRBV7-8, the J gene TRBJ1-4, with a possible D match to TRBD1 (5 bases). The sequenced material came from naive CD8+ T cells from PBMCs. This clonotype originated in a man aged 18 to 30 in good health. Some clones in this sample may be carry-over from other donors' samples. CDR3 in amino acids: CASSLAAAGREKLFF. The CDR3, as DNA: TGTGCCAGCAGCTTAGCGGCGGCAGGGAGGGAAAAACTGTTTTTT. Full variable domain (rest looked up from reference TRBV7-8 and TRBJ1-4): GAGVSQSPRYKVAKRGQDVALRCDPISGHVSLFWYQQALGQGPEFLTYFQNEAQLDKSGLPSDRFFAERPEGSVSTLKIQRTQQEDSAVYLCASSLAAAGREKLFFGSGTQLSVL.